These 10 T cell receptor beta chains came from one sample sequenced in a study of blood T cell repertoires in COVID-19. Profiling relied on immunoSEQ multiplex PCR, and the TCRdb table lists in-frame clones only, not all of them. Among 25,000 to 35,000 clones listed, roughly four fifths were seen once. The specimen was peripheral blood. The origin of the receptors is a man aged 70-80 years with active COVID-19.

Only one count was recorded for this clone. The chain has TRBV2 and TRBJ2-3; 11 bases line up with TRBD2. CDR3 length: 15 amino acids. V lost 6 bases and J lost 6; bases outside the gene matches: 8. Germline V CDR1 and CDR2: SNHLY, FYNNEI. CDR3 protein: CASSTLAGGRDTQYF. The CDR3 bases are TGTGCCAGCAGCACGCTAGCGGGAGGAAGGGATACGCAGTATTTT.

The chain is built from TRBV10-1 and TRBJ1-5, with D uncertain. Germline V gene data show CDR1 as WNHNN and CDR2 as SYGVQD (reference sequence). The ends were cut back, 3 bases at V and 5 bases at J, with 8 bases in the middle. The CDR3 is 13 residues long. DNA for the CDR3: TGCGCCAGCAGTGATAGCGGGCATCAGCCCCAGCATTTT. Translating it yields CASSDSGHQPQHF.

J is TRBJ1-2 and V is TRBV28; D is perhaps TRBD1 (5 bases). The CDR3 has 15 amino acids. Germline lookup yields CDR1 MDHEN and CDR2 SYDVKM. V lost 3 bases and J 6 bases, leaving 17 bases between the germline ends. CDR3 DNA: TGTGCCAGCAGTTTGGCCACCCTACAGGAACATGGCTACACCTTC. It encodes CASSLATLQEHGYTF.

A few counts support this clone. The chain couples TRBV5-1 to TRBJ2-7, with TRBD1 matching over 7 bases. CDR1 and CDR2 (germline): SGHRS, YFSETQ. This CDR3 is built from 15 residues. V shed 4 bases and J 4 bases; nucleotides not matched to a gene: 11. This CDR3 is CASSSSTGWFYEQYF. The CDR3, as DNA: TGCGCCAGCAGCAGCTCGACAGGGTGGTTTTACGAGCAGTACTTC.

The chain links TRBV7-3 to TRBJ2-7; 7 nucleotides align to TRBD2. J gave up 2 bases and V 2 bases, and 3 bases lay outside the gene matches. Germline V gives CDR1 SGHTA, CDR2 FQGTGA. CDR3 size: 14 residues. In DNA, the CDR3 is TGTGCCAGCAGCTTAGCGGGGGACCCCTACGAGCAGTACTTC. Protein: CASSLAGDPYEQYF.

The CDR3, as DNA: TGTGCCAGCAGCTTAGGATTCTTGGACAGGGCTGATGAAGCTTTCTTT. This codes for CASSLGFLDRADEAFF. V is TRBV7-6 and J is TRBJ1-1, with 8 bases fitting TRBD1. This CDR3 contains 16 residues. Per the germline V gene, CDR1 is SGHVS and CDR2 is FNYEAQ. V shed 1 base and J 7 bases; nucleotides not matched to a gene: 11.

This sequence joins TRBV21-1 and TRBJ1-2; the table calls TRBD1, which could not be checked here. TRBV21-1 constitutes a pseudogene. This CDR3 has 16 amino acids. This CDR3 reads CASSKDWTADNYGYTF. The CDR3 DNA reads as TGTGCCAGCAGCAAAGACTGGACAGCTGATAACTATGGCTACACCTTC.

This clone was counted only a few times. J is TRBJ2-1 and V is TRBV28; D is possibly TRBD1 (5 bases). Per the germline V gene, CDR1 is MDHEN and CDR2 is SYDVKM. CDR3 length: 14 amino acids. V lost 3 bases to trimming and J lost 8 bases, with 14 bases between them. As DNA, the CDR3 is TGTGCCAGCAGTTTGCCAGGGCCAAGACATGAGCAGTTCTTC. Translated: CASSLPGPRHEQFF.

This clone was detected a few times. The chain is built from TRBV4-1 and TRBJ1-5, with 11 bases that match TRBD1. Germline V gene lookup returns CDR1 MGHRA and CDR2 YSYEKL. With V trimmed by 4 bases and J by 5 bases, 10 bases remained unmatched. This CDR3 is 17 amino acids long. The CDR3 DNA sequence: TGCGCCAGCAGCCTTACACTCGGGACAGGGGGAGATCAGCCCCAGCATTTT. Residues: CASSLTLGTGGDQPQHF.

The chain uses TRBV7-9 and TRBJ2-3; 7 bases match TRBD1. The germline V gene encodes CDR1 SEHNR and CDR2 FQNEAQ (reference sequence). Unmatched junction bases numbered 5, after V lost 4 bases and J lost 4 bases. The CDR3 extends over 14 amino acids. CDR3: CASSSHTGADTQYF. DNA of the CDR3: TGTGCCAGCAGCTCTCATACAGGGGCAGATACGCAGTATTTT.